This T cell receptor (beta chain) was captured in a study of response to subunit inactivated influenza vaccine. Findings and caveats of the study: Each seasonal flu vaccination may recruit only limited new T cells, authors suggested.

This CDR3 is built from 15 residues. CDR1 LGHNA and CDR2 YSLEER come from the germline V gene. The sample holds many counts of this clonotype. The antigen is not known. The junction and the germline gene differ at one end; a read error may be behind it. TCRdb itself ran the RT-PCR reads through MiXCR, one entry per CDR3 protein. The repertoire holds more than 150,000 distinct CDR3 sequences, with approximately 9.2% as singletons. The specimen was non-naive T cells sorted from PBMCs, collected on the day of vaccination. The clonotype was recovered from a man aged 45-60 years who received an inactivated influenza vaccine. The chain has TRBV4-3 and TRBJ1-5; D not certain. In nucleotides, the CDR3 is TGCGCCAGCAGCCCCTTCCAAGGTAGCAGTCAGCCCCAGCATTTT. Its translation: CASSPFQGSSQPQHF.